The sequence of this T cell receptor beta chain was determined in a study of T cells in Graves' hyperthyroidism and ophthalmopathy. Study-wide results and caveats: Most thyroid clonotypes expanded above 0.001 were also detected in blood. A model of 13 V-J pairs discriminated ophthalmopathy from stable hyperthyroidism.

It was RNA transcripts that yielded the amplified TCR beta CDR3 regions. Researchers ran a first-round RT-PCR on the TCR CDR3 using the HTBI primer set. Each CDR3 protein is one row after TCRdb ran MiXCR on the multiplex PCR reads. The table includes about half a million distinct CDR3 sequences, about 22% detected once. Uncontrolled infection, other autoimmune disease, pregnancy and lactation each barred patients from inclusion. The PBMCs were sourced from fresh peripheral blood (more than 9 ml). Note on this clonotype: Its target is unknown.

The trim removed 6 bases at V and 8 bases at J, leaving 7 bases unmatched. The CDR3 runs to 15 residues. Germline CDR1 and CDR2: MNHEY and SVGEGT. The chain has TRBV6-2 or TRBV6-3 and TRBJ2-1; 13 bases match TRBD2. Sequenced: blood. The sequence was collected from a woman in her seventies with Graves' ophthalmopathy. This chain's CDR3 is CASSSGLAGVDEQFF. The CDR3 nucleotides are TGTGCCAGCAGCAGCGGACTAGCGGGAGTCGATGAGCAGTTCTTC.